Here is one T cell receptor beta chain with its context. The sample originates from a study of OX40 agonist ivuxolimab in advanced cancers. Trimming left V 4 bases short and J 1 base short, with 13 bases between. The CDR3 runs 15 residues. The germline V gene encodes CDR1 SGHRS and CDR2 YFSETQ. TCRdb's table, derived via immunoSEQ multiplex PCR, lists solely in-frame clones and lacks some. Here the sample spans 26,000 or so clones, roughly 86% being singletons. The rearrangement links TRBV5-1 to TRBJ2-3; the D call may be TRBD1 or TRBD2 (5 bases each). The source material was CD4+ or CD8+ T cells sorted from blood, sampled in a trial of the OX40 agonist ivuxolimab. This receptor was obtained from an adult with an advanced solid tumor such as melanoma, head and neck, liver or kidney cancer. The CDR3 DNA follows: TGCGCCAGCAGCCACAGTGTGGGGGGCACAGATACGCAGTATTTT. This translates into CASSHSVGGTDTQYF.